This note documents a single TCR beta chain sequence. Trimming at V came to 8 bases and at J to 1 base, leaving 10 bases not matched to a gene. This CDR3 spans 15 amino acids. Germline V lookup: CDR1 SEHNR, CDR2 FQNEAQ (reference sequence). These data belong to a study of blood T cell repertoires in COVID-19. Study background: T cells, B-cell-depleted T cells, or PBMCs provided the cDNA or gDNA that served as material.

Original analysis: Estimated nucleated cell counts came from reference gene primer amplification. Some clones are missing from TCRdb's copy, which holds only in-frame ones; the method was immunoSEQ multiplex PCR. The V and J calls and clone size were taken over from that table, and D and trimming were inferred from the DNA. The repertoire holds about 160,000 clones, 70% to 90% seen once, with 7% in the top ten. The sequence was collected from a man aged 50-60 years with active or convalescent COVID-19. The source material was peripheral blood. This sequence joins TRBV7-9 and TRBJ2-7, with TRBD2 matching over 8 bases. The CDR3 region has the DNA TGTGCCAGCTTCCCGGGGGAGCGGGAGTCCTACGAGCAGTACTTC. Translated: CASFPGERESYEQYF.